This TCR beta chain was identified during a study of early T cells in non-severe SARS-CoV-2 infection. Study summary: Whole-blood bulk RNA, unsorted, was sequenced, and chains were unpaired.

V was clipped by 1 base and J by 0 bases, with 13 bases between them. Germline V gene lookup returns CDR1 MNHNS and CDR2 SASEGT. This CDR3 spans 17 amino acids. Individual cDNA molecules each received unique molecular identifiers attached to them. Using its own MiXCR run on the 5' RACE reads, TCRdb lists one record per CDR3 protein. The table shows around 19,000 distinct CDR3 sequences, with approximately 6.2% occurring only once. This clonotype appeared many times. Its cognate antigen is unknown. Findings of the study overall: Clonotype matching in VDJdb favored anti-spike CD8 responses and did not capture private and CD4 specificities.

Sequenced: whole blood. This receptor was obtained from an adult who was a healthcare worker with PCR-confirmed SARS-CoV-2 infection or an uninfected control (not recorded which). The chain carries TRBV6-1 and TRBJ2-4; tentatively, D is TRBD1 (5 bases). In DNA, the CDR3 is TGTGCCAGCAGTGAAGATGGGCCAGGGATAGCCAAAAACATTCAGTACTTC. Protein sequence: CASSEDGPGIAKNIQYF.